The 7 T cell receptor beta chains reported below all come from one sample, sequenced in a study of neurological immune-mediated disorders. One entry per CDR3 protein, called by TCRdb with MiXCR from the 5' RACE reads. The sample shows 20,000 to 30,000 distinct CDR3 sequences, 13% of them seen only once. The sample was PBMCs. Source of these receptors: a woman in her thirties or forties with HTLV-1-associated myelopathy (HAM/TSP).

By share of the sample, this clonotype is medium-sized. The chain combines TRBV5-6 with TRBJ2-7; D ambiguous. Per germline, CDR1 SGHDT and CDR2 YYEEEE. V lost 0 bases and J lost 6, with 19 bases in between. This CDR3 has 16 residues. CDR3 sequence: CASSLEGWSRILEQYV. As DNA, the CDR3 is TGTGCCAGCAGCTTGGAGGGCTGGAGTAGGATTCTCGAGCAGTACGTC.

This clonotype was detected ten times or more. The chain links TRBV5-1 to TRBJ2-5; TRBD2 aligns across 8 bases. Trimming took 0 bases from V and 3 from J; bases not matched to a gene: 1. The CDR3 runs to 14 residues. Per germline, CDR1 SGHRS and CDR2 YFSETQ. CDR3 sequence (DNA): TGCGCCAGCAGCTTGGCAGCGGGGGAAGAGACCCAGTACTTC. This codes for CASSLAAGEETQYF.

The chain has TRBV4-1 and TRBJ1-6, with TRBD1 matching over 8 bases. Germline values: CDR1 MGHRA, CDR2 YSYEKL. This CDR3 is built from 16 residues. V dropped 1 base and J dropped 7; count of bases not matched to a gene: 6. CDR3 coding DNA: TGCGCCAGCAGCCAAGGAGGACAGGGATGGAATTCACCCCTCCACTTT. Translated: CASSQGGQGWNSPLHF.

The table lists this clonotype with many counts. The chain links TRBV5-1 to TRBJ1-1; D possibly corresponds to TRBD1 (5 bases). The CDR3 is 17 amino acids. In germline, CDR1 is SGHRS, CDR2 YFSETQ. The germline V and J ends were trimmed by 4 bases and 0 bases, with 19 bases remaining between them. CDR3 sequence: CASSPHSGGTMNTEAFF. CDR3 bases: TGCGCCAGCAGCCCCCACAGTGGGGGAACAATGAACACTGAAGCTTTCTTT.

A remark on this clonotype: The junction shows a germline mismatch at one end, possibly a read error. The chain recombines TRBV10-2 with TRBJ1-1; possibly TRBD1 for D (5 bases). This CDR3 is built from 11 residues. Germline V gene lookup returns CDR1 WSHSY and CDR2 SAAADI. The CDR3 here is CSSSGRADDFF. The CDR3, as DNA: TGCTCCAGCAGTGGCAGGGCAGACGATTTCTTT.

This clonotype showed up many times. The junction departs from the called germline gene at one end, perhaps through a read error. The chain couples TRBV20-1 to TRBJ2-1, with 15 bases fitting TRBD2. This CDR3 has 21 residues. Germline V gives CDR1 DFQATT, CDR2 SNEGSKA (reference sequence). The CDR3 reads CSARGRGYGTSGGTHYNEQFF. CDR3 coding DNA: TGCAGTGCGAGAGGCAGGGGGTATGGGACTAGCGGGGGGACCCACTACAATGAGCAGTTCTTC.

This clonotype was observed at least ten times. This chain uses TRBV10-2 with TRBJ2-5; D is possibly TRBD2 (5 bases). The V end lost 2 bases, the J end lost 5 bases, and 6 bases lay between the germline ends. The CDR3 spans 12 residues. The V gene's germline CDR1 is WSHSY and CDR2 SAAADI. CDR3 coding DNA: TGCGCCAGCAGTGAGGCTAGCGAGACCCAGTACTTC. Its protein is CASSEASETQYF.